The 9 T cell receptor beta chains below all came from one sample that was sequenced in a study of shared T cell receptors in the human thymus. Sequenced by immunoSEQ multiplex PCR; TCRdb stores in-frame clones only, minus some. The sample holds about 710,000 clones; more than 75% are singletons and the top ten take 0.0094%. The same data also went into a second study, on human thymus T cells.

The sequenced material came from thymocytes. Receptor source: a boy younger than two with a congenital heart defect.

V and J are TRBV4-1 and TRBJ1-5, with D perhaps matching TRBD1 (5 bases). Germline CDR1 reads MGHRA; CDR2 reads YSYEKL. V dropped 1 base and J dropped 4 bases, with 14 bases sitting between them. CDR3 length: 16 amino acids. The DNA for the CDR3 is TGCGCCAGCAGCCAAGGTACGGGGGTGTGGAATCAGCCCCAGCATTTT. Amino acid sequence: CASSQGTGVWNQPQHF.

The chain has TRBV6-6 and TRBJ2-1, with a weak D call TRBD2 (6 bases). In germline, CDR1 is MNHNY, CDR2 SVGAGI (reference sequence). This CDR3 comprises 16 residues. Deletions cut 4 bases from V and 4 bases from J, with 17 bases between. The CDR3 protein is CASSLRPGLSYNEQFF. In DNA, the CDR3 is TGTGCCAGCAGTTTAAGGCCGGGACTCTCGTACAATGAGCAGTTCTTC.

The V and J genes are TRBV5-6 and TRBJ1-2; perhaps TRBD1 as D (5 bases). V was pared by 4 bases and J by 0 bases, with 25 bases between. The CDR3 length is 19 residues. Germline assignment: CDR1 SGHDT and CDR2 YYEEEE. The CDR3: CASSRLAGYRPRTNYGYTF. The CDR3 region has the DNA TGTGCCAGCAGCCGTCTGGCAGGGTACAGACCTAGGACTAACTATGGCTACACCTTC.

The V and J genes are TRBV9 and TRBJ2-1; D gene ambiguous. V was trimmed by 0 bases and J by 8 bases, leaving 12 bases between them. The CDR3 spans 14 residues. The V gene's germline CDR1 is SGDLS and CDR2 YYNGEE. The CDR3 DNA reads as TGTGCCAGCAGCGTAGAGGCTTCCCTAGATGAGCAGTTCTTC. Translating it yields CASSVEASLDEQFF.

As regards this clone: Germline and junction disagree at one end, which may indicate a read error. The chain couples TRBV27 to TRBJ2-7, with 9 bases matching TRBD1. This CDR3 contains 13 residues. The germline V gene encodes CDR1 MNHEY and CDR2 SMNVEV (reference sequence). The DNA of the CDR3 is TGTGCCAGCAGTCAGACAAGGACAGGGGTTCCCCTCTTC. This codes for CASSQTRTGVPLF.

V gene TRBV7-9 combines with J gene TRBJ2-7; tentatively, D is TRBD2 (6 bases). Germline V gene lookup returns CDR1 SEHNR and CDR2 FQNEAQ (reference sequence). Trimming pared 5 bases from V and 2 bases from J, leaving 19 bases between. This CDR3 spans 16 amino acids. DNA of the CDR3: TGTGCCAGCAGCAGCGATTCGGGGACTGCCGCCTACGAGCAGTACTTC. It yields the protein CASSSDSGTAAYEQYF. Based on the CDR3 plus reference TRBV7-9 and TRBJ2-7, the full variable domain is DTGVSQNPRHKITKRGQNVTFRCDPISEHNRLYWYRQTLGQGPEFLTYFQNEAQLEKSRLLSDRFSAERPKGSFSTLEIQRTEQGDSAMYLCASSSDSGTAAYEQYFGPGTRLTVT.

V and J are TRBV28 and TRBJ2-1; TRBD2 agrees at 10 bases. Per germline, CDR1 MDHEN and CDR2 SYDVKM. The junction had 7 bases not matched to a gene; V was cut back by 4 bases and J by 4 bases. The CDR3 covers 16 residues. CDR3 residues: CASSWESGRGYNEQFF. CDR3 sequence (DNA): TGTGCCAGCAGTTGGGAAAGCGGGAGGGGGTACAATGAGCAGTTCTTC.

The chain joins TRBV27 to TRBJ1-5; perhaps TRBD1 as D (6 bases). The CDR3 is 15 residues long. The V end was cut by 5 bases, the J end by 3 bases, with 14 bases between. Germline CDR1 MNHEY, CDR2 SMNVEV (reference sequence). CDR3 amino acids: CASSPLDSNNQPQHF. For the CDR3, the DNA is TGTGCCAGCAGTCCCTTGGACAGTAACAATCAGCCCCAGCATTTT.

This chain uses TRBV27 with TRBJ2-3, with 9 bases aligning to TRBD1. The J segment lost 4 bases and the V segment lost 4 bases, leaving 6 bases of the junction unmatched. The germline CDR1 and CDR2 sequences are MNHEY and SMNVEV (reference sequence). The CDR3 sequence is 15 residues long. The CDR3 region has the DNA TGTGCCAGCAGTTCCCCGGGACAGGGTTCAGATACGCAGTATTTT. Translation gives CASSSPGQGSDTQYF.